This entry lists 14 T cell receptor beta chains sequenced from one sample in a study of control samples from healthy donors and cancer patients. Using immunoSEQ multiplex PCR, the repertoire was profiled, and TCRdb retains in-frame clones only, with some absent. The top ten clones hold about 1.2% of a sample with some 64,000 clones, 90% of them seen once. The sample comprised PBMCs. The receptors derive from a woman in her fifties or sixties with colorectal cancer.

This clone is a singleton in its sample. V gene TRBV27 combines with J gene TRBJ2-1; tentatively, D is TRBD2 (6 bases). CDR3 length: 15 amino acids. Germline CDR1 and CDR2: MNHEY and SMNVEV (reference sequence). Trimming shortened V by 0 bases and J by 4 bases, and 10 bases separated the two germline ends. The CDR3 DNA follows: TGTGCCAGCAGTTTATCGAGGGCGGGATACAATGAGCAGTTCTTC. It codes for CASSLSRAGYNEQFF.

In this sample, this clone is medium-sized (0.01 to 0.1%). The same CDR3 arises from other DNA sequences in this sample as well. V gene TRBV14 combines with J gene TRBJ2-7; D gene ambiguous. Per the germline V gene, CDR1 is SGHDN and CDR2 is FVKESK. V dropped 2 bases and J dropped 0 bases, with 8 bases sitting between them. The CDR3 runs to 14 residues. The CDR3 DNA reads TGTGCCAGCAGCCAATACAGACTCTCCTACGAGCAGTACTTC. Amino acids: CASSQYRLSYEQYF.

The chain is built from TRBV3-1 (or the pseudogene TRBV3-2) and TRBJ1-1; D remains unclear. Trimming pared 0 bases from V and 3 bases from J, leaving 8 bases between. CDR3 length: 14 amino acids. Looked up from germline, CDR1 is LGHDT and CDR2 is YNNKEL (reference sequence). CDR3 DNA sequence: TGTGCCAGCAGCCAAGATCCGAGGGACACTGAAGCTTTCTTT. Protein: CASSQDPRDTEAFF.

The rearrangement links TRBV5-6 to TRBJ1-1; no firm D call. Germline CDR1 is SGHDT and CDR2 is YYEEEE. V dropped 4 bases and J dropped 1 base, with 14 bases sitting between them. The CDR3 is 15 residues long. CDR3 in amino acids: CASSARRGGNTEAFF. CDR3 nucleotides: TGTGCCAGCAGCGCGCGTCGGGGAGGGAACACTGAAGCTTTCTTT.

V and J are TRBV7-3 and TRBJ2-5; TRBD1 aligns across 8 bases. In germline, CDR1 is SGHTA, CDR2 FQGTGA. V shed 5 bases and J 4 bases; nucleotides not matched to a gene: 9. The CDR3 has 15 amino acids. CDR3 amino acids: CASSPFGTGRETQYF. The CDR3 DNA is TGTGCCAGCAGCCCATTCGGGACAGGAAGAGAGACCCAGTACTTC.

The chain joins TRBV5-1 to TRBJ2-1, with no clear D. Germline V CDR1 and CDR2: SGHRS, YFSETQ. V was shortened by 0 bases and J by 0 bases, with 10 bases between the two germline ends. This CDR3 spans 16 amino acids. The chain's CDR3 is CASSLALRPSYNEQFF. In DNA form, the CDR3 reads TGCGCCAGCAGCTTGGCACTACGGCCCTCCTACAATGAGCAGTTCTTC.

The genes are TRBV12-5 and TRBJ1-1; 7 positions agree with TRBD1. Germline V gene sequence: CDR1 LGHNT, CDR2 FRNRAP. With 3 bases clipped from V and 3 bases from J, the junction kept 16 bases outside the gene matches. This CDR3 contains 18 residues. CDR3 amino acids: CASGFGWAGGISDTEAFF. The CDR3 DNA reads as TGTGCTAGTGGTTTTGGTTGGGCAGGGGGAATCTCTGACACTGAAGCTTTCTTT.

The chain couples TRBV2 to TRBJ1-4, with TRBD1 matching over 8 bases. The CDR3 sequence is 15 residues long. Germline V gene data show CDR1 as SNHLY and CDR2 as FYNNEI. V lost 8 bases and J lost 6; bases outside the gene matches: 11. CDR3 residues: CASRSRTGRDEKLFF. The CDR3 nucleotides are TGTGCCAGCCGAAGTCGGACAGGGCGGGATGAAAAACTGTTTTTT.

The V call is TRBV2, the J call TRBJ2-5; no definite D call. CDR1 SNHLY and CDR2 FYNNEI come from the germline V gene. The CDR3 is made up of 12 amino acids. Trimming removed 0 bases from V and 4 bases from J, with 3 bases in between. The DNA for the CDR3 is TGTGCCAGCAGTGAAGCGAGAGAGACCCAGTACTTC. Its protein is CASSEARETQYF.

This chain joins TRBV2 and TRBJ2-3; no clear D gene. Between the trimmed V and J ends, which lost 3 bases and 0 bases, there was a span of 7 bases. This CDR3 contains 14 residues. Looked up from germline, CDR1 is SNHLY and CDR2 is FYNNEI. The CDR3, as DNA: TGTGCCAGCAGTGACGGTCTTAGCACAGATACGCAGTATTTT. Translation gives CASSDGLSTDTQYF.

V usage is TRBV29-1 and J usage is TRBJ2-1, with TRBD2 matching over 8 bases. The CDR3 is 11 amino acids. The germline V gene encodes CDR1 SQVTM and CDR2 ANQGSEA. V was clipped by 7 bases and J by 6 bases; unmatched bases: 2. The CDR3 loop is CSARGGNEQFF. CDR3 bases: TGCAGCGCACGGGGGGGCAATGAGCAGTTCTTC.

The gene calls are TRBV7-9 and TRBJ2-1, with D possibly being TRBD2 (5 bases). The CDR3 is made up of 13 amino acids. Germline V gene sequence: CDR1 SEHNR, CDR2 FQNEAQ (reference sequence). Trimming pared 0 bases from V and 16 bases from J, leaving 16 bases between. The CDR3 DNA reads TGTGCCAGCAGCTTAGCGGGGTTTGAGGGCGGATTCTTC. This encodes CASSLAGFEGGFF.

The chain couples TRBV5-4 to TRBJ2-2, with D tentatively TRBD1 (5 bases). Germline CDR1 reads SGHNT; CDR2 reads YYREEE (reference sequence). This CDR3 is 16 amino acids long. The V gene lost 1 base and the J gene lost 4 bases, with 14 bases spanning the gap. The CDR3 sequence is CASSLQGREGTGELFF. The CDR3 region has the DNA TGTGCCAGCAGCTTGCAGGGAAGGGAAGGCACCGGGGAGCTGTTTTTT.

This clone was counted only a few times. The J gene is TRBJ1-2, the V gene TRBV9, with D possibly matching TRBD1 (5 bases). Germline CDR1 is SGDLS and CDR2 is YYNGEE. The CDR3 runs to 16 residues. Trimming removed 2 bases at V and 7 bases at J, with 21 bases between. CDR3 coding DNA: TGTGCCAGCAGCGTCGGTGGCGATAGCAGGGTAGGTGGCTACACCTTC. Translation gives CASSVGGDSRVGGYTF.